The rows below give T cell receptor beta chains drawn from one sample of a study of shared clonotypes between healthy human individuals. The table came from immunoSEQ multiplex PCR; TCRdb's copy has only in-frame clones and leaves some out. Here the sample spans around 500,000 clones, more than 75% being singletons. The sample was PBMCs. Every receptor here comes from a woman between 35 and 50 years old in good health. Some clones in this sample may be carry-over from other donors' samples. Both conserved end residues are part of each CDR3. D genes are given only for firm matches. Clone size, where shown, is once, few, many, or a class for clones that have expanded.

v_gene: TRBV5-4; d_gene: TRBD1; j_gene: TRBJ2-1; abundance: NA; CDR3nt: TGTGCCAGCAGCTTGCCAGGGGGCGAGCTCAATGAGCAGTTCTTC; CDR3aa: CASSLPGGELNEQFF
v_gene: TRBV6-5; d_gene: NA; j_gene: TRBJ1-2; abundance: once; CDR3nt: TGTGCCAGCAGGCCCCGGGAAAGTGGCTACACCTTC; CDR3aa: CASRPRESGYTF
v_gene: TRBV5-4; d_gene: TRBD2; j_gene: TRBJ2-3; abundance: NA; CDR3nt: TGTGCCAGCTCCGCCGGGACTAGCGGGAGGGGAGATACGCAGTATTTT; CDR3aa: CASSAGTSGRGDTQYF
v_gene: TRBV28; d_gene: NA; j_gene: TRBJ2-3; abundance: NA; CDR3nt: TGTGCCAGCAGTTCACTAGCAGATACGCAGTATTTT; CDR3aa: CASSSLADTQYF
v_gene: TRBV2; d_gene: NA; j_gene: TRBJ2-5; abundance: NA; CDR3nt: TGTGCCAGCAGTGCCCAGAAACAAGAGACCCAGTACTTC; CDR3aa: CASSAQKQETQYF
v_gene: TRBV6-5; d_gene: NA; j_gene: TRBJ1-5; abundance: NA; CDR3nt: TGTGCCAGCACGGCAGGGTTGGGAGGTCAGCCCCAGCATTTT; CDR3aa: CASTAGLGGQPQHF
v_gene: TRBV5-8; d_gene: NA; j_gene: TRBJ2-3; abundance: NA; CDR3nt: TGTGCCAGCAGCCGAAGCATTCCGCGAGGGGCAGATACGCAGTATTTT; CDR3aa: CASSRSIPRGADTQYF
v_gene: TRBV4-2; d_gene: NA; j_gene: TRBJ2-7; abundance: NA; CDR3nt: TGTGCCAGCAGCTTCGCGACCGGGGCCCACTCCTACGAGCAGTACTTC; CDR3aa: CASSFATGAHSYEQYF
v_gene: TRBV6-4; d_gene: TRBD2; j_gene: TRBJ2-3; abundance: NA; CDR3nt: TGTGCCAGCAGTGATGGGCGGGAGGCCTCCGATACGCAGTATTTT; CDR3aa: CASSDGREASDTQYF
v_gene: TRBV28; d_gene: NA; j_gene: TRBJ2-2; abundance: NA; CDR3nt: TGTGCCAGCAGTCCGGTGCTAGCCGGGGAGCTGTTTTTT; CDR3aa: CASSPVLAGELFF
v_gene: TRBV5-4; d_gene: TRBD2; j_gene: TRBJ2-3; abundance: NA; CDR3nt: TGTGCCAGCAGCCACCTAGCGGGGGGCCTCACAGATACGCAGTATTTT; CDR3aa: CASSHLAGGLTDTQYF
v_gene: TRBV4-2; d_gene: NA; j_gene: TRBJ2-3; abundance: NA; CDR3nt: TGTGCCAGCACTTCAGAGCGGATCACAGATACGCAGTATTTT; CDR3aa: CASTSERITDTQYF
v_gene: TRBV7-6; d_gene: TRBD2; j_gene: TRBJ2-5; abundance: NA; CDR3nt: TGTGCCAGCAGCCCAGTAGCGGGAGGGGGTTACCAAGAGACCCAGTACTTC; CDR3aa: CASSPVAGGGYQETQYF
v_gene: TRBV9; d_gene: TRBD1; j_gene: TRBJ2-7; abundance: NA; CDR3nt: TGTGCCAGCAGCGTACGGGACAGTAAGACTTACGAGCAGTACTTC; CDR3aa: CASSVRDSKTYEQYF
v_gene: TRBV30; d_gene: TRBD2; j_gene: TRBJ2-1; abundance: NA; CDR3nt: TGTGCCTGGAACTCCGGGACTAGCTACAATGAGCAGTTCTTC; CDR3aa: CAWNSGTSYNEQFF
v_gene: TRBV28; d_gene: TRBD2; j_gene: TRBJ2-1; abundance: NA; CDR3nt: TGTGCCAGCAGTTCCGGGACTAGCGGGAGGGCCGGCTATGAGCAGTTCTTC; CDR3aa: CASSSGTSGRAGYEQFF
v_gene: TRBV6-1; d_gene: NA; j_gene: TRBJ1-6; abundance: NA; CDR3nt: TGTGCCAGCAGTGCCGGAACGGCCGACGCTTATAATTCACCCCTCCACTTT; CDR3aa: CASSAGTADAYNSPLHF